This T cell receptor beta chain was observed in a study of technical replicates of blood from a few donors. The assay was immunoSEQ multiplex PCR, and TCRdb's table has in-frame clones only and misses some. The profile shows 75,000 to 100,000 clones, around 94% of them singletons. CDR1 and CDR2 from the germline V gene are MNHEY and SMNVEV (reference sequence). The CDR3 spans 12 residues. The V segment lost 5 bases and the J segment 12 bases; nucleotides outside the gene matches: 10. The sample taken for sequencing was T cells isolated from PBMCs. The chain recombines TRBV27 with TRBJ2-7; 7 bases map to TRBD1. This TCR was sampled from a human donor in good health. The CDR3 DNA follows: TGTGCCAGCAGTACTAACAGGGGCATTGGGTACTTC. Protein: CASSTNRGIGYF.